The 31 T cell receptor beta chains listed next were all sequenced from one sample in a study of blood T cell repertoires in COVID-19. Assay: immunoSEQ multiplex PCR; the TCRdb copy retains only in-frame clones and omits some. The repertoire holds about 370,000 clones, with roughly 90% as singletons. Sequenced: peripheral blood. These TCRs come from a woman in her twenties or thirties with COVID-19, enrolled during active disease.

CDR3 in DNA: TGCGCCAGCAGCCCCGGGACTTTTATAGATACGCAGTATTTT. This encodes CASSPGTFIDTQYF. The chain uses TRBV5-1 and TRBJ2-3; perhaps TRBD2 as D (6 bases). Germline-derived CDR1 and CDR2 are SGHRS and YFSETQ. This CDR3 contains 14 residues. V shed 4 bases and J shed 5 bases, with 14 bases lying between them. Full variable domain (rest looked up from reference TRBV5-1 and TRBJ2-3): KAGVTQTPRYLIKTRGQQVTLSCSPISGHRSVSWYQQTPGQGLQFLFEYFSETQRNKGNFPGRFSGRQFSNSRSEMNVSTLELGDSALYLCASSPGTFIDTQYFGPGTRLTVL.

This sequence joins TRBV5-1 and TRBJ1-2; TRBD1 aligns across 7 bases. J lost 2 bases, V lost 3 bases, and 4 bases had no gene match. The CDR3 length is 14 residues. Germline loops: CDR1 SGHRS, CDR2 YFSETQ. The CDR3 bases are TGCGCCAGCAGCTCACTACAGGGGAACTATGGCTACACCTTC. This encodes CASSSLQGNYGYTF.

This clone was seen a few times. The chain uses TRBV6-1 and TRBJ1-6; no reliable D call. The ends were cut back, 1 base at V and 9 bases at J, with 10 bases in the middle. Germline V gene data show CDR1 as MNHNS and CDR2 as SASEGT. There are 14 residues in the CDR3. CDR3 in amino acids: CASSEGQASSPLHF. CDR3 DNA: TGTGCCAGCAGTGAAGGGCAGGCGAGTTCACCCCTCCACTTT.

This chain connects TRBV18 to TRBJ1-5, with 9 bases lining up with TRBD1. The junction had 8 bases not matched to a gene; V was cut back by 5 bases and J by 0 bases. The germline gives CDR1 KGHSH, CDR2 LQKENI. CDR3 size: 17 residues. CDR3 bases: TGTGCCAGCTCATTTTTACAGGGGGCCGATAGCAATCAGCCCCAGCATTTT. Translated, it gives CASSFLQGADSNQPQHF.

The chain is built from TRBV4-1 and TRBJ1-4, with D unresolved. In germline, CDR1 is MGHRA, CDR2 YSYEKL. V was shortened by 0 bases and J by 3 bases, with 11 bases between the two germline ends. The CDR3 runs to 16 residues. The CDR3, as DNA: TGCGCCAGCAGCCAAGATAGAGTTTCGCCTAATGAAAAACTGTTTTTT. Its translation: CASSQDRVSPNEKLFF.

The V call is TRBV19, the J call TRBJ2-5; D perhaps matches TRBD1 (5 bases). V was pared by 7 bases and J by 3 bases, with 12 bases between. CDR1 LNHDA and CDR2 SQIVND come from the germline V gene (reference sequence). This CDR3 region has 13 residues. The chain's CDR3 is CASKGRSEETQYF. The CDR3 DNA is TGTGCCAGTAAGGGGCGGTCCGAAGAGACCCAGTACTTC.

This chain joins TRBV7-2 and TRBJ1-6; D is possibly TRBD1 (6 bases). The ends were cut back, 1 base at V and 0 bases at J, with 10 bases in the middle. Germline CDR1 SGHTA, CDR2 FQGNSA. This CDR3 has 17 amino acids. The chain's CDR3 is CASSLEDSFSYNSPLHF. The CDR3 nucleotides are TGTGCCAGCAGCTTAGAGGACAGTTTCTCCTATAATTCACCCCTCCACTTT.

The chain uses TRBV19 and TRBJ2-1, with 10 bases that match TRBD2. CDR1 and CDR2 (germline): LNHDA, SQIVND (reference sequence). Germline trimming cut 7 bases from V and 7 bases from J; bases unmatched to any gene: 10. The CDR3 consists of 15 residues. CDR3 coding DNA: TGTGCCAGTACCCGTCTAGCGGGAGTCCGGAATGAGCAGTTCTTC. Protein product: CASTRLAGVRNEQFF.

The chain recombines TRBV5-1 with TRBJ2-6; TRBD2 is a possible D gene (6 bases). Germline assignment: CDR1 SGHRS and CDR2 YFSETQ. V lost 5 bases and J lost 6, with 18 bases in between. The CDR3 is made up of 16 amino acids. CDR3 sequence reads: CASSLGGARKANVLTF. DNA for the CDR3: TGCGCCAGCAGTTTAGGAGGGGCCAGGAAGGCCAACGTCCTGACTTTC.

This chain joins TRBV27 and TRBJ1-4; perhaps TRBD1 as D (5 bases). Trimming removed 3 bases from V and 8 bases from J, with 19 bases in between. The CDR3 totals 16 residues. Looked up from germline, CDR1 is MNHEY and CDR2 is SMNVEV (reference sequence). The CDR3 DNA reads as TGTGCCAGCAGTTTCCTCGGATGGAGGGAGGGGGAAAAACTGTTTTTT. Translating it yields CASSFLGWREGEKLFF.

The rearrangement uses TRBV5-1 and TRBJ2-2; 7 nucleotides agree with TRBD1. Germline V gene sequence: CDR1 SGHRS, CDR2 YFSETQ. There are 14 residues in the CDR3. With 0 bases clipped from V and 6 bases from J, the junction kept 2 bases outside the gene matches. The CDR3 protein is CASSLGRGSGELFF. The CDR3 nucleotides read TGCGCCAGCAGCTTGGGCAGGGGGTCCGGGGAGCTGTTTTTT. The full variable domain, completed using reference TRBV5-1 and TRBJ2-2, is KAGVTQTPRYLIKTRGQQVTLSCSPISGHRSVSWYQQTPGQGLQFLFEYFSETQRNKGNFPGRFSGRQFSNSRSEMNVSTLELGDSALYLCASSLGRGSGELFFGEGSRLTVL.

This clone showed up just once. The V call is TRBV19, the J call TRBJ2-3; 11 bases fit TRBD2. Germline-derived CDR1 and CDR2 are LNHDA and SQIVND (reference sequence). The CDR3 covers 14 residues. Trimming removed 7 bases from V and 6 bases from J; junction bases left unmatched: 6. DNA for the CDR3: TGTGCCAGTATTCCTAGCGGGAGGTATGATACGCAGTATTTT. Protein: CASIPSGRYDTQYF.

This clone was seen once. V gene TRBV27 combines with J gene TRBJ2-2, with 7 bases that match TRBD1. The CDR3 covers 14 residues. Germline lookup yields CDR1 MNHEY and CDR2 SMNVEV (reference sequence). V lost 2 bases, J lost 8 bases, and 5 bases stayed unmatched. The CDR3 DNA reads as TGTGCCAGCAGTTTAGGGACAGCGGTTGGGGAGCTGTTTTTT. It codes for CASSLGTAVGELFF.

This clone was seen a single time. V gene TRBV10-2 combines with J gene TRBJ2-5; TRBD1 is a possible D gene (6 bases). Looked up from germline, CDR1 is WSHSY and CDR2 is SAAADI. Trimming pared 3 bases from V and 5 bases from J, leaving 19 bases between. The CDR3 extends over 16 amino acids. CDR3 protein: CASSERGRPVQETQYF. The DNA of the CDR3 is TGCGCCAGCAGTGAAAGGGGGAGACCCGTACAGGAGACCCAGTACTTC.

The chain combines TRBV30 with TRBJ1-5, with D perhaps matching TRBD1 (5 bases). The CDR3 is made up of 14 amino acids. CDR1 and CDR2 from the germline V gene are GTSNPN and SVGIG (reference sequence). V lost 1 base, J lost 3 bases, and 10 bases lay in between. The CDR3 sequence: CAWSDGTANQPQHF. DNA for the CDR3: TGTGCCTGGAGTGACGGGACTGCCAATCAGCCCCAGCATTTT.

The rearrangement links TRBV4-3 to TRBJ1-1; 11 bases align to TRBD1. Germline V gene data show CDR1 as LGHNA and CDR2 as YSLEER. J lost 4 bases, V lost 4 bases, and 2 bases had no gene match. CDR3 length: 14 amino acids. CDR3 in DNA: TGCGCCAGCAGCCCGGGACAGGGGGGCACTGAAGCTTTCTTT. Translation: CASSPGQGGTEAFF.

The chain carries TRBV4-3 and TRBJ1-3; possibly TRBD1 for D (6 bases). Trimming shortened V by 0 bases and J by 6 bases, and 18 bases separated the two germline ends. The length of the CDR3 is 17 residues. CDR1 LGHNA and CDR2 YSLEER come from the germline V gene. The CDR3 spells CASSQDIGEGEENTIYF. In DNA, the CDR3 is TGCGCCAGCAGCCAAGATATCGGGGAGGGGGAAGAAAACACCATATATTTT.

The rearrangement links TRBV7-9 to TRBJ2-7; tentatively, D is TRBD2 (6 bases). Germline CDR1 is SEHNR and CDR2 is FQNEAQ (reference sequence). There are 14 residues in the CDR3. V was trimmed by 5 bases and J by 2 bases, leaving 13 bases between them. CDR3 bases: TGTGCCAGCAGCCGCGACGGGAGCACCTACGAGCAGTACTTC. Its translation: CASSRDGSTYEQYF. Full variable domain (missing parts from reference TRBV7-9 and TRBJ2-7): DTGVSQNPRHKITKRGQNVTFRCDPISEHNRLYWYRQTLGQGPEFLTYFQNEAQLEKSRLLSDRFSAERPKGSFSTLEIQRTEQGDSAMYLCASSRDGSTYEQYFGPGTRLTVT.

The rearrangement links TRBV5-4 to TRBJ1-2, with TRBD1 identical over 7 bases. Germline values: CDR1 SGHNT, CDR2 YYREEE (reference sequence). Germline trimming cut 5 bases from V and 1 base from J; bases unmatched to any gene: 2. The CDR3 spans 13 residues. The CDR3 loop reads CASRDRVNYGYTF. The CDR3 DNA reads TGTGCCAGCAGAGACAGGGTTAACTATGGCTACACCTTC.

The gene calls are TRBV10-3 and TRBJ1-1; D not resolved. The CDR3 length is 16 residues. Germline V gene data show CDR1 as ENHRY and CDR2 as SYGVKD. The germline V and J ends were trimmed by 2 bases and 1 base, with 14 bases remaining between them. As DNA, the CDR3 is TGTGCCATCAGTGAGGGCAGGAATAAGCCGAACACTGAAGCTTTCTTT. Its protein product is CAISEGRNKPNTEAFF.

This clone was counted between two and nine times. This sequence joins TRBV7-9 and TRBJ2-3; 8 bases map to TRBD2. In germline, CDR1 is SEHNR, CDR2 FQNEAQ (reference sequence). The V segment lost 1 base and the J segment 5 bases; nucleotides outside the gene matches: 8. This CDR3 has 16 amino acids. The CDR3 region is CASSLGSSGIGDTQYF. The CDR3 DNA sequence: TGTGCCAGCAGCTTAGGGAGTAGCGGGATAGGAGATACGCAGTATTTT.

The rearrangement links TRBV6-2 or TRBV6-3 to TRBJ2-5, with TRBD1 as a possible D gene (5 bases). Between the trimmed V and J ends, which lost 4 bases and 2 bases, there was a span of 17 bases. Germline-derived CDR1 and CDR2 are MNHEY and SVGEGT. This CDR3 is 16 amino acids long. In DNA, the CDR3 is TGTGCCAGCAGTTTCTACTTCCCCACAGGACAAGAGACCCAGTACTTC. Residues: CASSFYFPTGQETQYF.

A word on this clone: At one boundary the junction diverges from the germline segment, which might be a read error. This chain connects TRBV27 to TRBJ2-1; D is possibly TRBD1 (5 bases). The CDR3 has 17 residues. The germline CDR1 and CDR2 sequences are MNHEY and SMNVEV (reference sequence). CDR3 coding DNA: TGTACCAGCAGTTTATCGCGACAGCCGAGCTCCTACAATGAGCAGTTCTTC. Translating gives CTSSLSRQPSSYNEQFF.

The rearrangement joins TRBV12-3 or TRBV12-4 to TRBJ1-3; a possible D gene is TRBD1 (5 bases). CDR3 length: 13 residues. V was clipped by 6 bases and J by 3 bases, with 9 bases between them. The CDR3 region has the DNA TGTGCCAGCAGCTCCCAGGGTGGAAACACCATATATTTT. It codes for CASSSQGGNTIYF.

The CDR3 nucleotides read TGTGCCAGCAGTTATTCCGGGGGGACGGGGAACACTGAAGCTTTCTTT. It yields the protein CASSYSGGTGNTEAFF. The chain combines TRBV6-2 or TRBV6-3 with TRBJ1-1, with D possibly matching TRBD1 (5 bases). The germline gives CDR1 MNHEY, CDR2 SVGEGT. This CDR3 spans 16 amino acids. Trimming took 3 bases from V and 1 from J, leaving 15 bases between them.

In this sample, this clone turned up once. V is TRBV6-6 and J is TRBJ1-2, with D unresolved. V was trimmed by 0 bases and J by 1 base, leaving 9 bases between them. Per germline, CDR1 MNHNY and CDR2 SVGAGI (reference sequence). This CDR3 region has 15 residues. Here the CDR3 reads CASSYSRRDNYGYTF. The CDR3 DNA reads TGTGCCAGCAGTTACTCCCGGAGGGATAACTATGGCTACACCTTC.

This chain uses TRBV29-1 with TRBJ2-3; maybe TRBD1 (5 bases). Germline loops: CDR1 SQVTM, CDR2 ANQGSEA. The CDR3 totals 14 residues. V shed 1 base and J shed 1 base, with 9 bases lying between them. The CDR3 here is CSVEGDRGTDTQYF. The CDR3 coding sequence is TGCAGCGTTGAAGGTGACAGAGGCACAGATACGCAGTATTTT.

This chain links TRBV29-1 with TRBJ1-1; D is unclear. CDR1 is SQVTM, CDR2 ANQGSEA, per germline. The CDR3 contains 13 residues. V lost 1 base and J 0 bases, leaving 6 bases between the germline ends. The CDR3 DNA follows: TGCAGCGTTGAAGGAGTGATGAACACTGAAGCTTTCTTT. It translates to CSVEGVMNTEAFF.

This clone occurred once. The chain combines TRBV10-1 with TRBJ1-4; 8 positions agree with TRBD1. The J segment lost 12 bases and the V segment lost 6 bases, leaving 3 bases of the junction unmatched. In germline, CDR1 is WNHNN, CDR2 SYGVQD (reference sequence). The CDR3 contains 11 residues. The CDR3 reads CASSDRGQLFF. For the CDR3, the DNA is TGCGCCAGCAGCGACAGGGGCCAACTGTTTTTT.

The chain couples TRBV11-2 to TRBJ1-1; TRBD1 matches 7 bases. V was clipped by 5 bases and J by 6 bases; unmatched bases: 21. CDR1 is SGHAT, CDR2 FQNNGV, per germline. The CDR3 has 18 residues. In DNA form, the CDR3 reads TGTGCCAGCAGCCGACGGATAATACAGGGGAGAGGAGGCTCTGAAGCTTTCTTT. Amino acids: CASSRRIIQGRGGSEAFF. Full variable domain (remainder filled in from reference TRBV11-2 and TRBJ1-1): EAGVAQSPRYKIIEKRQSVAFWCNPISGHATLYWYQQILGQGPKLLIQFQNNGVVDDSQLPKDRFSAERLKGVDSTLKIQPAKLEDSAVYLCASSRRIIQGRGGSEAFFGQGTRLTVV.

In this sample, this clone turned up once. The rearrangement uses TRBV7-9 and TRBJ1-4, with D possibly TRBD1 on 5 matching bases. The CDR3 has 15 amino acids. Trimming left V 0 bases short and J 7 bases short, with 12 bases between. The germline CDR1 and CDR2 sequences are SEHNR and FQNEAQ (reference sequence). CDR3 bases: TGTGCCAGCAGCTTAGCCAGGGTTTCTGGTGAAAAACTGTTTTTT. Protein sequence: CASSLARVSGEKLFF.